What follows are 20 T cell receptor beta chains derived from one specimen sequenced in a study of molecular identifiers for immune sequencing clone quantification. One entry per CDR3 protein, called by TCRdb with MiXCR from the PCR reads. Of over 600,000 distinct CDR3 sequences listed, 15% to 20% are singletons. Sequencing used naive CD8+ T cells from blood, with Jurkat cell RNA spiked in. Subset: FACS-sorted CD8+CD4-CCR7+CD45RA+ naive T cells. The receptors derive from a human donor in good health. Some libraries in this study had Jurkat cell RNA spiked in.

This clonotype was seen repeatedly, ten times or more. The chain couples TRBV13 to TRBJ2-6; no clear D gene. This CDR3 spans 16 amino acids. The ends were cut back, 4 bases at V and 0 bases at J, with 10 bases in the middle. The V gene's germline CDR1 is PRHDT and CDR2 FYEKMQ (reference sequence). Here the CDR3 reads CASSSQALSGANVLTF. The CDR3 nucleotides are TGTGCCAGCAGCTCCCAGGCGCTCTCTGGGGCCAACGTCCTGACTTTC.

This clonotype was detected many times. The J gene is TRBJ2-7, the V gene TRBV7-9; possibly TRBD1 for D (6 bases). Germline V gene sequence: CDR1 SEHNR, CDR2 FQNEAQ (reference sequence). The CDR3 is made up of 16 amino acids. Trimming removed 0 bases at V and 5 bases at J, with 17 bases between. The DNA of the CDR3 is TGTGCCAGCAGCTTAGCGGGGGCAGGTGCGACCCACGAGCAGTACTTC. It yields the protein CASSLAGAGATHEQYF.

Worth noting for this clonotype: This could be a read error, since a much larger clone is one nucleotide away. This CDR3 fails to terminate in the conserved phenylalanine or tryptophan, so it likely reflects a read error. The genes are TRBV28 and TRBJ1-1; 8 nucleotides agree with TRBD1. The CDR3 is 15 amino acids. CDR1 MDHEN and CDR2 SYDVKM come from the germline V gene. After removal of 5 bases from V and 5 bases from J, the junction contained 10 bases not matched to a gene. CDR3 protein: CASSQPSGGATEAFL. CDR3 DNA sequence: TGTGCCAGCAGTCAGCCCTCAGGGGGCGCGACTGAAGCTTTCTTG.

This clonotype was recorded many times. The chain uses TRBV4-1 and TRBJ2-3; a weak D match, TRBD1 (5 bases). V was shortened by 4 bases and J by 6 bases, with 8 bases between the two germline ends. Germline values: CDR1 MGHRA, CDR2 YSYEKL. This CDR3 has 12 amino acids. In DNA, the CDR3 is TGCGCCAGCAGCCTTAGACAGGATACGCAGTATTTT. Its protein product is CASSLRQDTQYF.

This clonotype was picked up many times. This sequence joins TRBV29-1 and TRBJ2-2; D gene unclear. This CDR3 has 13 amino acids. In germline, CDR1 is SQVTM, CDR2 ANQGSEA. Trimming took off 4 bases at V and 6 bases at J, with 12 bases between the two ends. Here the CDR3 DNA reads TGCAGCGTTGGCCCCCTGGGGTCCGGGGAGCTGTTTTTT. Translation gives CSVGPLGSGELFF.

The chain is built from TRBV9 and TRBJ2-7, with a weak D call TRBD2 (5 bases). CDR3 length equals 14 residues. Germline V CDR1 and CDR2: SGDLS, YYNGEE. Between the trimmed V and J ends, which lost 0 bases and 3 bases, there was a span of 10 bases. The CDR3 nucleotides read TGTGCCAGCAGCGTAGATTGGACTTACTACGAGCAGTACTTC. This gives the protein CASSVDWTYYEQYF.

The sample holds one count of this clonotype. The junction and the germline gene differ at one end; a read error may be behind it. The chain recombines TRBV2 with TRBJ2-3; the match to TRBD1 covers 11 bases. The V gene's germline CDR1 is SNHLY and CDR2 FYNNEI. This CDR3 region has 17 residues. The DNA for the CDR3 is TGTGCCAGCAGTGACCCTGGACAGGGGGCGAGCACAGATGCGCAGTATTTT. Amino acid sequence: CASSDPGQGASTDAQYF.

This clonotype has only a few counts. V gene TRBV19 combines with J gene TRBJ2-2, with D tentatively TRBD2 (5 bases). The V end lost 4 bases, the J end lost 0 bases, and 9 bases lay between the germline ends. Germline V CDR1 and CDR2: LNHDA, SQIVND (reference sequence). This CDR3 has 15 residues. The CDR3 region has the DNA TGTGCCAGTAGTACGGTCGGGGCGAACACCGGGGAGCTGTTTTTT. Translation: CASSTVGANTGELFF.

The sample holds many counts of this clonotype. The rearrangement uses TRBV20-1 and TRBJ2-7, with a tentative D call TRBD1 (6 bases). Trimming removed 3 bases from V and 1 base from J, with 10 bases in between. The CDR3 totals 13 residues. Germline V gene data show CDR1 as DFQATT and CDR2 as SNEGSKA (reference sequence). The CDR3 sequence is CSASRDTSYEQYF. The DNA for the CDR3 is TGCAGTGCTAGTAGGGACACGTCCTACGAGCAGTACTTC.

On this clonotype: One end of the junction is discordant with germline, which a read error may explain. The rearrangement links TRBV12-3 or TRBV12-4 to TRBJ2-7; D possibly matches TRBD1 or TRBD2 (5 bases each). CDR3 length: 11 amino acids. CDR3 amino acids: CASSLAGEQCF. CDR3 in DNA: TGTGCCAGCAGTTTAGCGGGGGAGCAGTGCTTC.

A few counts support this clonotype. This chain joins TRBV7-6 and TRBJ2-3; 13 bases fit TRBD2. Germline V CDR1 and CDR2: SGHVS, FNYEAQ. Losses at the gene ends were 5 bases for V and 3 bases for J; bases not matched to a gene: 5. The CDR3 loop spans 16 amino acids. This chain's CDR3 is CASSPGTSGETDTQYF. CDR3 DNA sequence: TGTGCCAGCAGCCCTGGGACTAGCGGGGAGACAGATACGCAGTATTTT. Complete variable domain (other parts from reference TRBV7-6 and TRBJ2-3): GAGVSQSPRYKVTKRGQDVALRCDPISGHVSLYWYRQALGQGPEFLTYFNYEAQQDKSGLPNDRFSAERPEGSISTLTIQRTEQRDSAMYRCASSPGTSGETDTQYFGPGTRLTVL.

Details on this clonotype: A much larger clone differs by one base, so this may be a read error. Without the conserved terminal phenylalanine or tryptophan, this CDR3 likely stems from a read error. The chain has TRBV10-3 and TRBJ2-3, with a tentative D call TRBD2 (5 bases). The CDR3 length is 13 residues. The V end lost 4 bases, the J end lost 4 bases, and 9 bases lay between the germline ends. CDR1 is ENHRY, CDR2 SYGVKD, per germline. Here the CDR3 reads CAISVSGSDTQYL. The CDR3 nucleotides read TGTGCCATCAGTGTTTCGGGATCAGATACGCAGTATCTT.

J is TRBJ2-7 and V is TRBV7-9; tentative D call: TRBD2 (5 bases). Germline loops: CDR1 SEHNR, CDR2 FQNEAQ (reference sequence). The ends were cut back, 5 bases at V and 7 bases at J, with 18 bases in the middle. The CDR3 runs to 14 residues. The DNA of the CDR3 is TGTGCCAGCAGCCACCTACCTGAGGGTGGGGAGCAGTACTTC. It encodes CASSHLPEGGEQYF.

This clonotype was detected many times. The gene calls are TRBV12-3 or TRBV12-4 and TRBJ2-3; D is tentatively TRBD1 or TRBD2 (5 bases each). V was cut by 6 bases and J by 3 bases, with 19 bases left in between. This CDR3 is 16 amino acids long. CDR3 residues: CASSLELGVGTDTQYF. CDR3 nucleotide sequence: TGTGCCAGCAGCCTGGAGTTGGGGGTCGGTACAGATACGCAGTATTTT.

This clonotype appeared many times. The chain couples TRBV29-1 to TRBJ2-5, with 9 bases aligning to TRBD1. CDR3 length: 13 residues. V dropped 6 bases and J dropped 4; count of bases not matched to a gene: 6. Germline values: CDR1 SQVTM, CDR2 ANQGSEA. The CDR3 DNA reads TGCAGCGTCACAACAGGGGGCGTAGAGACCCAGTACTTC. This gives the protein CSVTTGGVETQYF.

This clonotype has only a few counts. The genes are TRBV11-2 and TRBJ2-1; 9 nucleotides align to TRBD1. There are 21 residues in the CDR3. V lost 5 bases to trimming and J lost 2 bases; unmatched junction nucleotides: 22. Germline lookup yields CDR1 SGHAT and CDR2 FQNNGV. The CDR3 bases are TGTGCCAGCAGCCCCCGTTATTCCGGGACAGGGCCTCTCAGGACCTACAATGAGCAGTTCTTC. Its protein is CASSPRYSGTGPLRTYNEQFF. The full variable domain, with the rest looked up from reference TRBV11-2 and TRBJ2-1, is EAGVAQSPRYKIIEKRQSVAFWCNPISGHATLYWYQQILGQGPKLLIQFQNNGVVDDSQLPKDRFSAERLKGVDSTLKIQPAKLEDSAVYLCASSPRYSGTGPLRTYNEQFFGPGTRLTVL.

In this sample, this clonotype turned up a few times. The rearrangement uses TRBV5-8 and TRBJ2-1; 8 bases line up with TRBD1. The CDR3 spans 16 residues. Germline V CDR1 and CDR2: SGHTS, YDEGEE. The ends lost 4 bases at V and 8 bases at J; junction bases unmatched: 14. The CDR3 loop is CASSLGTGWILDEQFF. Written as DNA, the CDR3 is TGTGCCAGCAGCCTAGGGACAGGCTGGATTCTAGATGAGCAGTTCTTC.

This clonotype was counted many times. The chain combines TRBV19 with TRBJ2-5, with 8 bases matching TRBD1. V gave up 4 bases and J gave up 0 bases; unmatched junction bases: 4. The germline V gene encodes CDR1 LNHDA and CDR2 SQIVND (reference sequence). The CDR3 has 15 residues. The CDR3 spells CASSTDRANQETQYF. The CDR3 coding sequence is TGTGCCAGTAGTACGGACAGGGCAAACCAAGAGACCCAGTACTTC.

There are many counts of this clonotype. The rearrangement joins TRBV12-3 or TRBV12-4 to TRBJ2-2, with 14 bases matching TRBD2. V trimming: 6 bases; J trimming: 2 bases; junction bases outside the gene matches: 11. This CDR3 region has 19 residues. CDR3 in amino acids: CASSDWGLAGAKNTGELFF. For the CDR3, the DNA is TGTGCCAGCAGCGATTGGGGACTAGCGGGGGCCAAAAACACCGGGGAGCTGTTTTTT.

This clonotype was counted many times. The CDR3 coding sequence is TGTGCCAGCAGTTACTCCGGACTTGAAGGTGAAAAACTGTTTTTT. Its protein product is CASSYSGLEGEKLFF. This chain uses TRBV6-2 or TRBV6-3 with TRBJ1-4; D is unresolved. The V end was cut by 0 bases, the J end by 7 bases, with 12 bases between. The CDR3 totals 15 residues. Germline lookup yields CDR1 MNHEY and CDR2 SVGEGT.